These 14 T cell receptor beta chains originate from one sample sequenced in a study of cytomegalovirus exposure and HLA in healthy donors. The study ran its PCR with 60 Vbeta and 13 Jbeta primers. Clones were read by immunoSEQ multiplex PCR, and TCRdb kept only the in-frame ones, dropping some. The sample contains 100,000 to 150,000 clones, roughly 75% of which appear only once. The sample consisted of PBMCs. Receptor source: a young man in good health and CMV-seropositive.

The J gene is TRBJ1-1, the V gene TRBV7-2; 8 bases align to TRBD1. The CDR3 loop spans 14 amino acids. The germline V gene has CDR1 SGHTA and CDR2 FQGNSA. Unmatched junction bases numbered 3, after V lost 5 bases and J lost 1 base. Here the CDR3 DNA reads TGTGCCAGCAGCCCCAGGGGGCAGAACACTGAAGCTTTCTTT. This gives the protein CASSPRGQNTEAFF.

The rearrangement links TRBV9 to TRBJ2-7; weak D call: TRBD2 (7 bases). Germline CDR1 is SGDLS and CDR2 is YYNGEE. This CDR3 has 16 amino acids. Trimming left V 0 bases short and J 0 bases short, with 13 bases between. The CDR3 DNA reads TGTGCCAGCAGCGTAGACGGGGGGCCGAACTCCTACGAGCAGTACTTC. It yields the protein CASSVDGGPNSYEQYF.

The chain recombines TRBV9 with TRBJ1-5; 11 positions match TRBD1. CDR1 is SGDLS and CDR2 is YYNGEE in the germline V gene. There are 15 residues in the CDR3. J lost 7 bases, V lost 3 bases, and 6 bases had no gene match. The DNA for the CDR3 is TGTGCCAGCAGCGCCAGCAGGGACAGGGGGCAGCCCCAGCATTTT. Translation gives CASSASRDRGQPQHF.

V is TRBV9 and J is TRBJ2-5; 8 bases map to TRBD2. The CDR3 runs 15 residues. V dropped 3 bases and J dropped 0; count of bases not matched to a gene: 4. Germline CDR1 and CDR2: SGDLS and YYNGEE. The CDR3 sequence: CASSEELADQETQYF. The CDR3 DNA is TGTGCCAGCAGCGAGGAACTAGCGGACCAAGAGACCCAGTACTTC.

The chain recombines TRBV9 with TRBJ2-5; D is undetermined. Germline CDR1 and CDR2: SGDLS and YYNGEE. The V end was cut by 2 bases, the J end by 5 bases, with 13 bases between. The CDR3 sequence is 14 residues long. CDR3 bases: TGTGCCAGCAGCGTCTCCGGGTCGGCGGAGACCCAGTACTTC. It specifies CASSVSGSAETQYF.

Written as DNA, the CDR3 is TGTGCCACCAGCAGAGATAGTGGAGGGACTGGAAACACCATATATTTT. Its protein product is CATSRDSGGTGNTIYF. V usage is TRBV15 and J usage is TRBJ1-3; D is unclear. V gave up 0 bases and J gave up 2 bases, with 11 bases separating them. The CDR3 runs 16 residues. Germline lookup yields CDR1 LNHNV and CDR2 YYDKDF (reference sequence).

The CDR3 region is CASSLEGGRYEQYF. The DNA of the CDR3 is TGTGCCAGCAGCTTAGAAGGGGGTCGGTACGAGCAGTACTTC. This rearrangement joins TRBV7-9 to TRBJ2-7, with D perhaps matching TRBD1 (6 bases). Germline CDR1 SEHNR, CDR2 FQNEAQ (reference sequence). V was shortened by 1 base and J by 4 bases, with 11 bases between the two germline ends. The CDR3 has 14 residues.

Only one count was recorded for this clone. In DNA, the CDR3 is TGTGCCAGCAGCTTGGTGGGGGTAGCGGGGGAGCAGTTCTTC. Protein product: CASSLVGVAGEQFF. The chain employs TRBV11-3 and TRBJ2-1; 8 bases map to TRBD2. The CDR3 spans 14 residues. Germline V gene sequence: CDR1 SGHNT, CDR2 YENEEA. The ends lost 3 bases at V and 10 bases at J; junction bases unmatched: 8.

Only one count was recorded for this clone. The rearrangement links TRBV7-2 to TRBJ1-1; no clear D gene. The V end lost 3 bases, the J end lost 6 bases, and 5 bases lay between the germline ends. Germline loops: CDR1 SGHTA, CDR2 FQGNSA. The CDR3 is 11 amino acids. The CDR3: CASSFVSEAFF. In nucleotides, the CDR3 is TGTGCCAGCAGCTTTGTATCTGAAGCTTTCTTT.

V is TRBV9 and J is TRBJ2-1; D is ambiguous. The V end lost 3 bases, the J end lost 6 bases, and 4 bases lay between the germline ends. In germline, CDR1 is SGDLS, CDR2 YYNGEE. There are 11 residues in the CDR3. DNA for the CDR3: TGTGCCAGCAGCGACAGCAATGAGCAGTTCTTC. This codes for CASSDSNEQFF.

The chain couples TRBV27 to TRBJ2-3; the match to TRBD1 covers 7 bases. Germline CDR1 reads MNHEY; CDR2 reads SMNVEV (reference sequence). This CDR3 comprises 14 residues. Germline trimming cut 6 bases from V and 2 bases from J; bases unmatched to any gene: 5. CDR3 sequence: CASRNRGYTDTQYF. Here the CDR3 DNA reads TGTGCCAGCAGGAACAGGGGTTACACAGATACGCAGTATTTT.

The chain employs TRBV4-1 and TRBJ2-1; 8 bases match TRBD2. CDR3 size: 15 residues. V shed 4 bases and J 6 bases; nucleotides not matched to a gene: 8. Per germline, CDR1 MGHRA and CDR2 YSYEKL. CDR3 amino acids: CASSLTPGGVNEQFF. Written as DNA, the CDR3 is TGCGCCAGCAGCCTTACTCCCGGGGGGGTCAATGAGCAGTTCTTC.

J is TRBJ1-3 and V is TRBV30; no clear D gene. V lost 2 bases to trimming and J lost 0 bases, with 11 bases between them. Germline V gene lookup returns CDR1 GTSNPN and CDR2 SVGIG (reference sequence). The CDR3 runs to 15 residues. The CDR3 region has the DNA TGTGCCTGGAGTCGACTGGGTAGCTCTGGAAACACCATATATTTT. It is translated as CAWSRLGSSGNTIYF.

Note on this clone: The same CDR3 also results from other DNA sequences found in this sample. This rearrangement joins TRBV9 to TRBJ2-5; tentative D call: TRBD2 (7 bases). The CDR3 has 14 amino acids. The germline CDR1 and CDR2 sequences are SGDLS and YYNGEE. Trimming removed 3 bases from V and 2 bases from J, with 11 bases in between. The CDR3 spells CASSGGGLQETQYF. DNA for the CDR3: TGTGCCAGCAGCGGGGGGGGGCTTCAAGAGACCCAGTACTTC.